Listed below are T cell receptor beta chains from one sample, sequenced in a study of blood T cell repertoires in COVID-19. Measured with immunoSEQ multiplex PCR; TCRdb has only the in-frame clones, and not every one. This table has about 97,000 clones, about 90% appearing once. The sample taken for sequencing was peripheral blood. The receptors here all came from a woman between 45 and 65 years old with COVID-19, enrolled during active disease. Both conserved end residues are trimmed from each CDR3. A D gene is named only where the DNA matches it firmly.

j_gene: TRBJ1-2; v_gene: TRBV12-3/TRBV12-4; d_gene: -; CDR3aa: ASSLSRDGYT
j_gene: TRBJ1-1; v_gene: TRBV11-3; d_gene: TRBD1; CDR3aa: ASSRTGGGKAF
j_gene: TRBJ2-5; v_gene: TRBV7-2; d_gene: TRBD2; CDR3aa: ASSLVGSGGGETQY
j_gene: TRBJ1-1; v_gene: TRBV10-3; d_gene: -; CDR3aa: AISGQGGTEAF
j_gene: TRBJ2-1; v_gene: TRBV10-1; d_gene: TRBD1; CDR3aa: ASSRDRGSEQF
j_gene: TRBJ1-1; v_gene: TRBV6-5; d_gene: TRBD1; CDR3aa: ASSYSGQGNTEAF
j_gene: TRBJ2-3; v_gene: TRBV5-8; d_gene: -; CDR3aa: ASSAGAPDTQY
j_gene: TRBJ1-1; v_gene: TRBV7-8; d_gene: TRBD1; CDR3aa: ASSFRSGTGATEAF
j_gene: TRBJ1-5; v_gene: TRBV29-1; d_gene: -; CDR3aa: SVEGDQGQPQH
j_gene: TRBJ1-2; v_gene: TRBV6-5; d_gene: -; CDR3aa: ASSYASTSYGYT
j_gene: TRBJ2-7; v_gene: TRBV28; d_gene: TRBD1; CDR3aa: ASRKQGAGTEQY
j_gene: TRBJ2-2; v_gene: TRBV11-3; d_gene: TRBD1; CDR3aa: ASSFQGANTGELF
j_gene: TRBJ1-6; v_gene: TRBV6-1; d_gene: TRBD1; CDR3aa: ASSELGNRGNSPLH
j_gene: TRBJ2-5; v_gene: TRBV5-4; d_gene: TRBD2; CDR3aa: ASRVTAGETQY
j_gene: TRBJ1-4; v_gene: TRBV28; d_gene: -; CDR3aa: ASSLGARLDEKLF
j_gene: TRBJ1-4; v_gene: TRBV5-1; d_gene: -; CDR3aa: ASSRQDNEKLF
j_gene: TRBJ1-1; v_gene: TRBV19; d_gene: -; CDR3aa: ASSPPGQPNTEAF
j_gene: TRBJ2-7; v_gene: TRBV21-1; d_gene: -; CDR3aa: ASSKVPGGYDEQY
j_gene: TRBJ1-1; v_gene: TRBV5-4; d_gene: TRBD1; CDR3aa: ASSQGQGKNTEAF
j_gene: TRBJ1-1; v_gene: TRBV19; d_gene: -; CDR3aa: ASSVGAGYGTEAF
j_gene: TRBJ1-6; v_gene: TRBV7-8; d_gene: -; CDR3aa: ASTLGDINNSPLH
j_gene: TRBJ2-1; v_gene: TRBV18; d_gene: -; CDR3aa: ASSPPGGYNEQF
j_gene: TRBJ1-2; v_gene: TRBV7-6; d_gene: -; CDR3aa: ASSLGEEVNGYT
j_gene: TRBJ1-4; v_gene: TRBV25-1; d_gene: -; CDR3aa: ASTQDSFNEKLF
j_gene: TRBJ2-2; v_gene: TRBV4-1; d_gene: TRBD1; CDR3aa: ASSQGVAPGQGDTGELF
j_gene: TRBJ1-4; v_gene: TRBV5-1; d_gene: -; CDR3aa: ASSLALGGNEKLF
j_gene: TRBJ2-2; v_gene: TRBV5-1; d_gene: -; CDR3aa: ASSRRAVNTGELF
j_gene: TRBJ2-2; v_gene: TRBV19; d_gene: -; CDR3aa: ASRDFFPGELF
j_gene: TRBJ2-1; v_gene: TRBV10-2; d_gene: TRBD2; CDR3aa: ASSEPTSDPMNEQF